The present TCR beta chain was sequenced within a study of T-cell memory formation after mild COVID-19. TCRdb itself ran the 5' RACE reads through MiXCR, one entry per CDR3 protein. The table has about 130,000 distinct CDR3 sequences, 5% to 6.5% seen once. At least ten counts were recorded for this clonotype. V was trimmed by 3 bases and J by 7 bases, leaving 9 bases between them. This CDR3 is 13 amino acids long. The sequenced sample was PBMCs or a T cell subset sorted from them (not recorded which). This clonotype was sampled from an adult woman who had mild COVID-19 (a few samples of this study predate the infection). Cell type and time point are not known. The chain has TRBV12-3 or TRBV12-4 and TRBJ2-2; D unresolved. The CDR3 here is CASSFRANGELFF. The CDR3 bases are TGTGCCAGCAGTTTTCGGGCTAACGGGGAGCTGTTTTTT.